The rows below give T cell receptor beta chains drawn from one sample of a study of blood T cell repertoires in COVID-19. Some clones are missing from TCRdb's copy, which holds only in-frame ones; the method was immunoSEQ multiplex PCR. The table records a few hundred thousand clones, 89% of them present only once. Sequenced material: peripheral blood. The receptors come from a woman aged 60-70 years with acute or convalescent COVID-19. Each CDR3 is given with its conserved first and last residue. Each record gives: V gene, D gene, clone size, J gene, CDR3 length, CDR3 protein, CDR3 DNA. D genes are given only for firm matches. Size tells how often a clone was seen (once, few, many) or the class of an expanded clone, and some rows leave it out.

v_gene: TRBV2; d_gene: TRBD1; abundance: .; j_gene: TRBJ1-1; len: 13; CDR3aa: CASSGDRETEAFF; CDR3nt: TGTGCCAGCAGTGGTGACAGGGAAACTGAAGCTTTCTTT
v_gene: TRBV6-5; d_gene: .; abundance: .; j_gene: TRBJ2-3; len: 11; CDR3aa: CASSPRQTQYF; CDR3nt: TGTGCCAGCAGCCCGAGGCAGACGCAGTATTTT
v_gene: TRBV7-9; d_gene: TRBD1; abundance: .; j_gene: TRBJ2-1; len: 15; CDR3aa: CASSSRDRGRNEQFF; CDR3nt: TGTGCCAGCAGTTCCCGGGACAGGGGGCGAAATGAGCAGTTCTTC
v_gene: TRBV5-1; d_gene: .; abundance: .; j_gene: TRBJ2-7; len: 11; CDR3aa: CASSHSYEQYF; CDR3nt: TGCGCCAGCAGCCACTCCTACGAGCAGTACTTC
v_gene: TRBV27; d_gene: TRBD1; abundance: .; j_gene: TRBJ1-3; len: 16; CDR3aa: CASSLTGAVSGNTIYF; CDR3nt: TGTGCCAGCAGTTTAACAGGGGCAGTCTCTGGAAACACCATATATTTT
v_gene: TRBV14; d_gene: .; abundance: .; j_gene: TRBJ1-6; len: 15; CDR3aa: CASSLRDTRNSALHF; CDR3nt: TGTGCCAGCAGCCTCCGGGACACGAGGAATTCGGCCCTCCACTTT
v_gene: TRBV19; d_gene: TRBD1; abundance: .; j_gene: TRBJ2-1; len: 15; CDR3aa: CASSLTGQTYNEQFF; CDR3nt: TGTGCCAGTAGTCTCACGGGACAGACCTACAATGAGCAGTTCTTC
v_gene: TRBV12-5; d_gene: .; abundance: .; j_gene: TRBJ2-2; len: 11; CDR3aa: CASGSTGELFF; CDR3nt: TGTGCTAGTGGGAGCACCGGGGAGCTGTTTTTT
v_gene: TRBV5-4; d_gene: .; abundance: .; j_gene: TRBJ2-7; len: 15; CDR3aa: CASSLARVHRNEQYF; CDR3nt: TGTGCCAGCAGCTTGGCACGGGTTCATCGGAACGAGCAGTACTTC
v_gene: TRBV10-2; d_gene: TRBD1; abundance: .; j_gene: TRBJ1-2; len: 16; CDR3aa: CASSEPRDRGNYGYTF; CDR3nt: TGCGCCAGCAGTGAGCCTAGGGACAGGGGGAACTATGGCTACACCTTC
v_gene: TRBV28; d_gene: .; abundance: .; j_gene: TRBJ2-7; len: 16; CDR3aa: CATKGTPGRSSYEQYF; CDR3nt: TGTGCCACGAAGGGGACTCCTGGAAGGAGCTCCTACGAGCAGTACTTC
v_gene: TRBV5-1; d_gene: .; abundance: .; j_gene: TRBJ1-1; len: 12; CDR3aa: CASSLGRTEAFF; CDR3nt: TGCGCCAGCAGCTTAGGGAGGACTGAAGCTTTCTTT
v_gene: TRBV9; d_gene: TRBD2; abundance: once; j_gene: TRBJ2-2; len: 18; CDR3aa: CASSVATIAGGNTGELFF; CDR3nt: TGTGCCAGCAGCGTAGCCACCATAGCGGGGGGGAACACCGGGGAGCTGTTTTTT
v_gene: TRBV27; d_gene: TRBD2; abundance: .; j_gene: TRBJ2-1; len: 20; CDR3aa: CASSEEASGRLPGSYNEQFF; CDR3nt: TGTGCCAGCAGTGAAGAGGCTAGCGGGAGGCTTCCCGGCTCCTACAATGAGCAGTTCTTC
v_gene: TRBV7-7; d_gene: TRBD2; abundance: .; j_gene: TRBJ2-1; len: 17; CDR3aa: CASSPTSGRGSYNEQFF; CDR3nt: TGTGCTAGCAGCCCGACTAGCGGGAGGGGTTCCTACAATGAGCAGTTCTTC
v_gene: TRBV19; d_gene: .; abundance: .; j_gene: TRBJ2-4; len: 15; CDR3aa: CASIHTGDGENIQYF; CDR3nt: TGTGCCAGTATTCATACCGGGGATGGTGAAAACATTCAGTACTTC
v_gene: TRBV5-6; d_gene: .; abundance: once; j_gene: TRBJ1-2; len: 17; CDR3aa: CASRPGGVGQPGYGYTF; CDR3nt: TGTGCCAGCAGACCAGGCGGGGTGGGGCAACCTGGCTATGGCTACACCTTC
v_gene: TRBV29-1; d_gene: TRBD2; abundance: .; j_gene: TRBJ2-3; len: 16; CDR3aa: CSVPPAASGRGDTQYF; CDR3nt: TGCAGCGTGCCTCCAGCGGCTAGCGGGAGAGGAGATACGCAGTATTTT
v_gene: TRBV4-1; d_gene: .; abundance: once; j_gene: TRBJ2-1; len: 12; CDR3aa: CASSHIGDEQFF; CDR3nt: TGCGCCAGCAGCCATATCGGGGATGAGCAGTTCTTC
v_gene: TRBV6-6; d_gene: TRBD1; abundance: once; j_gene: TRBJ1-4; len: 16; CDR3aa: CASSYSTGDINEKLFF; CDR3nt: TGTGCCAGCAGTTACTCGACAGGGGACATAAATGAAAAACTGTTTTTT
v_gene: TRBV5-5; d_gene: .; abundance: .; j_gene: TRBJ2-5; len: 16; CDR3aa: CASSRVGTGVGETQYF; CDR3nt: TGTGCCAGCAGCCGGGTGGGGACGGGAGTTGGAGAGACCCAGTACTTC
v_gene: TRBV3-1/TRBV3-2; d_gene: TRBD2; abundance: .; j_gene: TRBJ2-7; len: 15; CDR3aa: CASSPRGLAGYEQYF; CDR3nt: TGTGCCAGCAGCCCCAGAGGGCTAGCGGGATACGAGCAGTACTTC
v_gene: TRBV7-9; d_gene: .; abundance: .; j_gene: TRBJ2-7; len: 14; CDR3aa: CASSFRETSYEQYF; CDR3nt: TGTGCCAGCAGCTTTCGAGAGACTAGTTACGAGCAGTACTTC
v_gene: TRBV6-5; d_gene: TRBD2; abundance: .; j_gene: TRBJ2-3; len: 15; CDR3aa: CASSPSGGSTDTQYF; CDR3nt: TGTGCCAGCAGTCCTAGCGGGGGGAGCACAGATACGCAGTATTTT
v_gene: TRBV7-9; d_gene: TRBD1; abundance: .; j_gene: TRBJ1-1; len: 16; CDR3aa: CASSAGTGMLNTEAFF; CDR3nt: TGTGCCAGCAGCGCCGGGACAGGGATGCTGAACACTGAAGCTTTCTTT
v_gene: TRBV7-2; d_gene: .; abundance: .; j_gene: TRBJ2-1; len: 13; CDR3aa: CASSLVRARRQFF; CDR3nt: TGTGCCAGCAGCTTAGTCAGGGCCAGGAGGCAGTTCTTC
v_gene: TRBV5-1; d_gene: TRBD1; abundance: .; j_gene: TRBJ1-3; len: 17; CDR3aa: CASSSLRQGGGADTIYF; CDR3nt: TGCGCCAGCAGCTCCCTTCGACAGGGTGGTGGTGCGGACACCATATATTTT
v_gene: TRBV29-1; d_gene: TRBD2; abundance: .; j_gene: TRBJ2-3; len: 14; CDR3aa: CSVLAGGPTDTQYF; CDR3nt: TGCAGCGTTCTGGCGGGAGGGCCCACAGATACGCAGTATTTT
v_gene: TRBV10-3; d_gene: TRBD2; abundance: .; j_gene: TRBJ2-1; len: 16; CDR3aa: CAIRTVAGVANNEQFF; CDR3nt: TGTGCCATCAGGACCGTGGCGGGAGTGGCAAACAATGAGCAGTTCTTC
v_gene: TRBV19; d_gene: TRBD2; abundance: .; j_gene: TRBJ2-2; len: 14; CDR3aa: CASSGSGRVGELFF; CDR3nt: TGTGCCAGTAGTGGGAGCGGGAGGGTCGGGGAGCTGTTTTTT
v_gene: TRBV10-3; d_gene: TRBD2; abundance: .; j_gene: TRBJ2-2; len: 17; CDR3aa: CAISERVAGVNTGELFF; CDR3nt: TGTGCCATCAGTGAGCGGGTAGCGGGAGTTAACACCGGGGAGCTGTTTTTT
v_gene: TRBV6-5; d_gene: .; abundance: .; j_gene: TRBJ1-5; len: 13; CDR3aa: CASTAGDNQPQHF; CDR3nt: TGTGCCAGCACAGCAGGGGACAATCAGCCCCAGCATTTT
v_gene: TRBV18; d_gene: .; abundance: .; j_gene: TRBJ1-1; len: 15; CDR3aa: CASSPIESMNTEAFF; CDR3nt: TGTGCCAGCTCACCAATTGAGAGCATGAACACTGAAGCTTTCTTT